A selection of T cell receptor beta chains follows, all from one sample in a study of spatial heterogeneity in lung cancer. A single record per CDR3 protein comes from TCRdb applying MiXCR to the 5' RACE reads. Here the sample spans about 94,000 distinct CDR3 sequences, roughly a fifth being singletons. The sample in question was PBMCs, obtained at follow-up. These receptors all stem from a male donor with early-stage non-small cell lung cancer. The CDR3 runs from the conserved cysteine through the conserved F or W. D genes are given only for firm matches. Size is omitted from some rows. Given values are once, few, many or a class for expanded clones.

j_call d_call clone_size v_call cdr3_aa cdr3_nt
TRBJ1-1 NA NA TRBV5-6 CASSLLGQYEAFF TGTGCCAGCAGCTTGCTTGGACAGTATGAAGCTTTCTTT
TRBJ2-5 NA NA TRBV20-1 CSAKTNGRTANQETQYF TGCAGTGCTAAAACCAACGGTAGAACAGCTAACCAAGAGACCCAGTACTTC
TRBJ2-2 NA NA TRBV10-3 CAISDVSGELFF TGTGCCATCAGTGACGTAAGCGGGGAGCTGTTTTTT
TRBJ2-7 NA many TRBV3-1 CASSQGLSSYEQYF TGTGCCAGCAGCCAAGGGCTCTCCTCCTACGAGCAGTACTTC
TRBJ1-5 TRBD1 NA TRBV20-1 CSASGDREFQPQHF TGCAGTGCTTCAGGAGACAGGGAATTCCAGCCCCAGCATTTT
TRBJ2-3 TRBD1 NA TRBV10-3 CAISAGQGGTDTQYF TGTGCCATCAGTGCGGGACAGGGTGGAACAGATACGCAGTATTTT
TRBJ1-1 NA NA TRBV20-1 CSASFGYPEAFF TGCAGTGCTAGTTTCGGCTACCCTGAAGCTTTCTTT
TRBJ2-3 NA NA TRBV7-2 CASSPMAPRGRTDTQYF TGTGCCAGCAGTCCAATGGCCCCCCGGGGGCGCACAGATACGCAGTATTTT
TRBJ2-7 TRBD1 NA TRBV23-1 CASSHRRPGQGAHEQYF TGCGCCAGCAGTCACCGACGACCGGGACAGGGGGCCCACGAGCAGTACTTC
TRBJ1-6 NA once TRBV6-1 CASTILGYNSPLHF TGTGCCAGCACCATTCTGGGCTATAATTCACCCCTCCACTTT
TRBJ2-1 TRBD2 few TRBV7-3 CASSLSGTNNEQFF TGTGCCAGCAGCCTCTCCGGGACTAACAATGAGCAGTTCTTC
TRBJ2-1 TRBD2 NA TRBV9 CASSAAGDLRYEQFF TGTGCCAGCAGCGCGGCGGGGGACCTTCGTTATGAGCAGTTCTTC
TRBJ1-6 NA few TRBV4-2 CASSPGVEYSPLHF TGTGCCAGCAGTCCCGGGGTAGAGTATTCACCCCTCCACTTT
TRBJ2-1 TRBD1 many TRBV29-1 CSVEGPGTGLRSNEQFF TGCAGCGTTGAAGGCCCCGGGACAGGGTTACGATCAAATGAGCAGTTCTTC
TRBJ2-5 TRBD1 few TRBV4-1 CASSHTSGTGETQYF TGCGCCAGCAGCCACACCTCCGGGACAGGAGAGACCCAGTACTTC
TRBJ1-4 TRBD1 few TRBV6-6 CASSSIGTVEKLFF TGTGCCAGCAGTTCGATCGGGACAGTCGAAAAACTGTTTTTT
TRBJ2-3 NA NA TRBV5-1 CASSLERDTDTQYF TGCGCCAGCAGCTTGGAAAGGGACACAGATACGCAGTATTTT
TRBJ2-5 TRBD1 many TRBV6-5 CASSFGQGRETQYF TGTGCCAGCAGTTTCGGACAGGGGCGAGAGACCCAGTACTTC
TRBJ2-1 TRBD2 few TRBV5-1 CASNRMILAGVNEQFF TGCGCCAGTAACCGGATGATACTAGCGGGAGTCAATGAGCAGTTCTTC
TRBJ1-5 NA few TRBV29-1 CSVSQGSSNQPQHF TGCAGCGTTTCGCAGGGTTCTAGCAATCAGCCCCAGCATTTT
TRBJ2-7 NA NA TRBV19 CASSIGATYEQYF TGTGCCAGTAGTATCGGGGCGACCTACGAGCAGTACTTC
TRBJ2-2 TRBD2 NA TRBV20-1 CSARVAGAVGELFF TGCAGTGCTAGAGTGGCGGGAGCTGTCGGGGAGCTGTTTTTT
TRBJ2-3 TRBD2 NA TRBV23-1 CASSPTRTSSYTDTQYF TGCGCCAGCAGCCCTACCAGGACTAGCAGTTACACAGATACGCAGTATTTT